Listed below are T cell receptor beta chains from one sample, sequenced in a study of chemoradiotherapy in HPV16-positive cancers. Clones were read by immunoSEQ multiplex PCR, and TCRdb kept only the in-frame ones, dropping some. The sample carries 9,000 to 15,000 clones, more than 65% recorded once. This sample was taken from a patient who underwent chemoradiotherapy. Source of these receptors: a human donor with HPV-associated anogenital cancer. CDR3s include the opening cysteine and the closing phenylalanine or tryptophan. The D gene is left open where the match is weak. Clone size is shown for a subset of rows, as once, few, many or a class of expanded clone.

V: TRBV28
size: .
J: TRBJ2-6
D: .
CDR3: CASRPAGPYMSSGANVLTF
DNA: TGTGCCAGCAGACCCGCCGGGCCCTACATGAGCTCTGGGGCCAACGTCCTGACTTTC

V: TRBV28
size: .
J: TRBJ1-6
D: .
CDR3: CASSPPGYQNSPLHF
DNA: TGTGCCAGCAGCCCACCCGGGTACCAAAATTCACCCCTCCACTTT

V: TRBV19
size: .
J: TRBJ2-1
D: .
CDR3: CASSIEGRGEGNEQFF
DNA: TGTGCCAGTAGTATTGAGGGCAGGGGGGAGGGCAATGAGCAGTTCTTC

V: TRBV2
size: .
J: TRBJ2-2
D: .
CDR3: CASSQTVHRELFF
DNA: TGTGCCAGCAGCCAGACGGTTCACCGGGAGCTGTTTTTT

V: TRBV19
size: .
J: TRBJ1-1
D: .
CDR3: CASSIFGGPYTEAFF
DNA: TGTGCCAGTAGTATTTTTGGGGGGCCTTACACTGAAGCTTTCTTT

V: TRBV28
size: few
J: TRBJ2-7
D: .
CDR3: CASSSGVHEQYF
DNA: TGTGCCAGCAGTTCAGGGGTACACGAGCAGTACTTC

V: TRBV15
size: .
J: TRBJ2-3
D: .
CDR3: CATSRELVTQYF
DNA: TGTGCCACCAGCAGAGAACTCGTCACGCAGTATTTT

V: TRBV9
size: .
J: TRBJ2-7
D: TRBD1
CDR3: CASSEGTGQYEQYF
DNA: TGTGCCAGCAGCGAGGGGACAGGGCAGTACGAGCAGTACTTC

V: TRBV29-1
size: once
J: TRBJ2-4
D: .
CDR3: CSADLDGKNIQYF
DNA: TGCAGCGCCGACCTCGACGGCAAGAACATTCAGTACTTC

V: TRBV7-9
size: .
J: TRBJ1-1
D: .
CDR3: CASSNTEAFF
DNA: TGTGCCAGCAGTAACACTGAAGCTTTCTTT

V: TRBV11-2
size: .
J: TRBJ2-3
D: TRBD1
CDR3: CASSLFRGTDTQYF
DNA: TGTGCCAGCAGCTTATTCAGGGGGACAGATACGCAGTATTTT

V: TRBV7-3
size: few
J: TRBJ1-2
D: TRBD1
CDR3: CASSLTAGGDGYTF
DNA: TGTGCCAGCAGCTTAACGGCAGGGGGCGATGGCTACACCTTC

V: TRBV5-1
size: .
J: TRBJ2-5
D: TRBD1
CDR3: CASSLGGQIVETQYF
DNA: TGCGCCAGCAGCTTGGGGGGACAGATCGTGGAGACCCAGTACTTC

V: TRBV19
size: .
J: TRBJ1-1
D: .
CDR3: CASSLQANTEAFF
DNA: TGTGCCAGTAGTTTACAAGCGAACACTGAAGCTTTCTTT

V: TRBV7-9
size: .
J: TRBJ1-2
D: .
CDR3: CASSPTTDYYGYTF
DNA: TGTGCCAGCAGTCCCACTACTGACTACTATGGCTACACCTTC

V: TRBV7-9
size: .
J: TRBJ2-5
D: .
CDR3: CASSSRTAEETQYF
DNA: TGTGCCAGCAGCTCTAGGACGGCGGAAGAGACCCAGTACTTC

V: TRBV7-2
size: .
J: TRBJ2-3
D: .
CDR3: CASSIMTGSTDTQYF
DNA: TGTGCCAGCAGCATCATGACAGGCAGCACAGATACGCAGTATTTT

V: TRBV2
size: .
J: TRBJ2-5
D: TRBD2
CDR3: CASSDLAGQETQYF
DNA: TGTGCCAGCAGTGATCTAGCGGGGCAAGAGACCCAGTACTTC

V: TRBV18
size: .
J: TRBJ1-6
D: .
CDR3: CASSPGSGNSPLHF
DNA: TGTGCCAGCTCACCAGGGTCTGGGAATTCACCCCTCCACTTT

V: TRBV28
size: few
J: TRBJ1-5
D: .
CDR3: CASSPNTHWSQPQHF
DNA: TGTGCCAGCAGTCCTAATACCCATTGGTCTCAGCCCCAGCATTTT

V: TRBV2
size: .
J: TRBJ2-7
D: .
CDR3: CASRAAWSTRGPYEQYF
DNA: TGTGCCAGCAGGGCTGCTTGGAGTACTAGGGGCCCCTACGAGCAGTACTTC

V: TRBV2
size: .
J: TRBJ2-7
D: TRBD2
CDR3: CASSRGSGAYEQYF
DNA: TGTGCCAGCAGTCGGGGTAGCGGGGCCTACGAGCAGTACTTC

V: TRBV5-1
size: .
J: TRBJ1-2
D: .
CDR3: CASSLGLAGRDYGYTF
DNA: TGCGCCAGCAGCTTGGGCTTAGCAGGGCGGGACTATGGCTACACCTTC

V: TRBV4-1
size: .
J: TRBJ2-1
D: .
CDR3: CASSQPLQGSEQFF
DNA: TGCGCCAGCAGCCAACCGTTACAGGGAAGTGAGCAGTTCTTC

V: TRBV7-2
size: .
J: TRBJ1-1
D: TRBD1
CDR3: CASSRWRQGARTEAFF
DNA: TGTGCCAGCAGCCGATGGAGACAGGGGGCAAGGACTGAAGCTTTCTTT

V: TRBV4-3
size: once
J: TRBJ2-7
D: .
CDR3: CASSQDFGSLAYEQYF
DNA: TGCGCCAGCAGCCAAGACTTCGGCAGCTTAGCCTACGAGCAGTACTTC

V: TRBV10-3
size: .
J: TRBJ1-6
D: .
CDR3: CANGDSQNHSPLHF
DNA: TGTGCCAACGGCGACTCTCAGAATCATTCACCCCTCCACTTT

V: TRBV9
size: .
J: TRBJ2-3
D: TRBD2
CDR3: CASSSQRGGKTQYF
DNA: TGTGCCAGCAGCTCACAGCGGGGGGGGAAGACGCAGTATTTT

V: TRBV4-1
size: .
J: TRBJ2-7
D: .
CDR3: CASSQGTGLNYEQYF
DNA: TGCGCCAGCAGCCAAGGAACAGGGTTGAACTACGAGCAGTACTTC

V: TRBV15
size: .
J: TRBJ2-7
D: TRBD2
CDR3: CATSREGRVGEQYF
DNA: TGTGCCACCAGCAGGGAGGGGAGGGTGGGCGAGCAGTACTTC

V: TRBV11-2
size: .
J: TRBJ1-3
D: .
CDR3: CASSYDSFSGNTIYF
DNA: TGTGCCAGCAGCTATGACAGCTTCTCTGGAAACACCATATATTTT

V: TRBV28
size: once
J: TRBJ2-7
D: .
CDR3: CATNRGGGLYEQYF
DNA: TGTGCCACTAATAGGGGGGGCGGCCTCTACGAGCAGTACTTC

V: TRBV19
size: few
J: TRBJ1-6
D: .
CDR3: CASSIAVTYNSPLHF
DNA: TGTGCCAGTAGTATAGCAGTCACCTATAATTCACCCCTCCACTTT

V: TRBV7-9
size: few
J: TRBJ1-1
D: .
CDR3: CASSTGVISPEAFF
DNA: TGTGCCAGCAGCACGGGGGTGATAAGCCCTGAAGCTTTCTTT

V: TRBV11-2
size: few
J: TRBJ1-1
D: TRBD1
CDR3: CASSAGQGGWTEAFF
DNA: TGTGCCAGCAGCGCCGGACAGGGGGGCTGGACTGAAGCTTTCTTT

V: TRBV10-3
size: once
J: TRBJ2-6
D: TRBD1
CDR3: CAISESVRDRVSGANVLTF
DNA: TGTGCCATCAGTGAGTCTGTCCGGGACAGGGTTTCTGGGGCCAACGTCCTGACTTTC

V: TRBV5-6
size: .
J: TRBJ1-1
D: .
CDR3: CASSRPRNTEAFF
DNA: TGTGCCAGCAGCCGGCCGCGGAACACTGAAGCTTTCTTT

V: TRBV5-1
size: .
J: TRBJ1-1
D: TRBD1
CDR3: CASRLGQGHTEAFF
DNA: TGCGCCAGCAGGTTGGGACAGGGGCACACTGAAGCTTTCTTT

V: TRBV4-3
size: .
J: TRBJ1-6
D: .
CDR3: CASSPRQGYNSPLHF
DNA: TGCGCCAGCAGCCCCCGGCAAGGCTATAATTCACCCCTCCACTTT

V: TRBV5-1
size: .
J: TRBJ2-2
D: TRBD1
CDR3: CASTTGTGNTGELFF
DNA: TGCGCCAGCACGACCGGGACAGGGAACACCGGGGAGCTGTTTTTT

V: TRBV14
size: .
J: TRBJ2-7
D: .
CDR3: CASSQDGSGEQYF
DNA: TGTGCCAGCAGCCAAGACGGGAGCGGCGAGCAGTACTTC

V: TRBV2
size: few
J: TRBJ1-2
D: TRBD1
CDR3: CASSEGGGGAGYGYTF
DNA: TGTGCCAGCAGTGAAGGTGGAGGGGGCGCGGGCTATGGCTACACCTTC

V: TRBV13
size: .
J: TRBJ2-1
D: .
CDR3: CASSLSSGSYNEQFF
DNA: TGTGCCAGCAGCTTAAGCAGTGGGTCCTACAATGAGCAGTTCTTC

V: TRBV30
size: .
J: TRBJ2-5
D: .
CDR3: CAWNQGLGETQYF
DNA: TGTGCCTGGAACCAGGGGTTAGGAGAGACCCAGTACTTC

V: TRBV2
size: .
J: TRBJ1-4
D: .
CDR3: CASSETREKLFF
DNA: TGTGCCAGCAGTGAAACACGTGAAAAACTGTTTTTT

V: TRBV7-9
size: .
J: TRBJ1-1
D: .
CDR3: CASSPREGVLLNTEAFF
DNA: TGTGCCAGCAGCCCCCGGGAGGGCGTTCTGCTGAACACTGAAGCTTTCTTT